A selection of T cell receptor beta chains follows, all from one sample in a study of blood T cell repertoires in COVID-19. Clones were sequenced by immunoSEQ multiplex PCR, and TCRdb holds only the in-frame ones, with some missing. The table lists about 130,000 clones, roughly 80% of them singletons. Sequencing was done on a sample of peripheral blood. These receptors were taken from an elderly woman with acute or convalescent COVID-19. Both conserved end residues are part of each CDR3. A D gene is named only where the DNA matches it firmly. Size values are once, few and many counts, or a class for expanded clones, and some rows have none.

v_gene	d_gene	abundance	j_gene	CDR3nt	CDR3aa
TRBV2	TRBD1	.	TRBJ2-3	TGTGCCAGCAGACCCGGGACAGGGGGAACAGATACGCAGTATTTT	CASRPGTGGTDTQYF
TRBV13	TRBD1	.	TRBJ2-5	TGTGCCAGCAGCCTAAGACAGGGGAGGTCGTACCAAGAGACCCAGTACTTC	CASSLRQGRSYQETQYF
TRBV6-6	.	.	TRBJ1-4	TGTGCCAGCAGTTACCGCAGGGCGGCTGAAAAACTGTTTTTT	CASSYRRAAEKLFF
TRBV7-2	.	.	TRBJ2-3	TGTGCCAGCACATCTCAGGTTTCTAGCACAGATACGCAGTATTTT	CASTSQVSSTDTQYF
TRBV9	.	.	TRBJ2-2	TGTGCCAGCAGCGTAAGCCCCGGGGAGCTGTTTTTT	CASSVSPGELFF
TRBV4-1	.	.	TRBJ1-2	TGCGCCAGCAGCATGGGGGGGCTGGACATAGCTAACTATGGCTACACCTTC	CASSMGGLDIANYGYTF
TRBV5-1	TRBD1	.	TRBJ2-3	TGCGCCAGCAGCTTAGGACAGGGAGCGGATACGCAGTATTTT	CASSLGQGADTQYF
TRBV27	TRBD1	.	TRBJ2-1	TGTGCCAGCAGTTTCCGACAGGGCGACCAGTTCTTC	CASSFRQGDQFF
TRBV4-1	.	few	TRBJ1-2	TGCGCCAGCAGCCAAGCCTCACCCCGGGAGGGCTACACCTTC	CASSQASPREGYTF
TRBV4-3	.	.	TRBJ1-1	TGCGCCAGCAGCCACAGGGGACCCACTGAAGCTTTCTTT	CASSHRGPTEAFF
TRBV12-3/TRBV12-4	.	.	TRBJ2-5	TGTGCCAGCAGTATTAGCTACCAAGAGACCCAGTACTTC	CASSISYQETQYF
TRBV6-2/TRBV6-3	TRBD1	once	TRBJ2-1	TGTGCCAGCAGTTCGGGGGACAGGGTGTTCAAGGAGCAGTTCTTC	CASSSGDRVFKEQFF
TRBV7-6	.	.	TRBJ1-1	TGTGCCAGCAGCTTAGAGGTGGGCAGGGGCACTGAAGCTTTCTTT	CASSLEVGRGTEAFF
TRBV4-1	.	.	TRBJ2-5	TGCGCCAGCAGCCAAGACAGCGCCCAAGAGACCCAGTACTTC	CASSQDSAQETQYF
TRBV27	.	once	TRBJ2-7	TGTGCCAGCAGTAAGGGACTGACCTCCTACGAGCAGTACTTC	CASSKGLTSYEQYF
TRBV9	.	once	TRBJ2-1	TGTGCCAGCAGCGTAGCCCCAAACTCCTACAATGAGCAGTTCTTC	CASSVAPNSYNEQFF
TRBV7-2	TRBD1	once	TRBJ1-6	TGTGCCAGCAGCTTAGAGGACAGGGTTTTATCACCCCTCCACTTT	CASSLEDRVLSPLHF
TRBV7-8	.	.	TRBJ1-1	TGTGCCAGCAGCCTACTTATGAACACTGAAGCTTTCTTT	CASSLLMNTEAFF
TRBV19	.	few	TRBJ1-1	TGTGCCAGTAGTGCAGGGGCCGTAGGCACTGAAGCTTTCTTT	CASSAGAVGTEAFF
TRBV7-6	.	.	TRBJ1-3	TGTGCCAGCAGCTCTAGGGGCTCTGGAAACACCATATATTTT	CASSSRGSGNTIYF
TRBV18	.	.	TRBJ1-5	TGTGCCAGCTCACCAGCTCTTCAGTTTCAGCCCCAGCATTTT	CASSPALQFQPQHF
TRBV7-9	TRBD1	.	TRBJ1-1	TGTGCCAGCAGCTTCGCAAACAGGGGGTCGACCGCCATGAACACTGAAGCTTTCTTT	CASSFANRGSTAMNTEAFF
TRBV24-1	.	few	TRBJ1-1	TGTGCCACCAGTGATTCCATGAACACTGAAGCTTTCTTT	CATSDSMNTEAFF
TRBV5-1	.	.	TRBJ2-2	TGCGCCAGCAGCCCGCAGGGGGGAAGCACCGGGGAGCTGTTTTTT	CASSPQGGSTGELFF
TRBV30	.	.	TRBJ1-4	TGTGCCTGGAGTGTAGGGGGGGGACGCGAAAAACTGTTTTTT	CAWSVGGGREKLFF
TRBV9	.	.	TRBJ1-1	TGTGCCAGCAGCTTTGGGGACATTGGTGAAGCTTTCTTT	CASSFGDIGEAFF
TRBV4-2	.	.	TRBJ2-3	TGTGCCAGCAGCCTGGACACCAGGACAGATACGCAGTATTTT	CASSLDTRTDTQYF
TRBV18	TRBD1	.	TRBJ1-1	TGTGCCAGCTCACCACCGGGACAGGGATCGAACACTGAAGCTTTCTTT	CASSPPGQGSNTEAFF
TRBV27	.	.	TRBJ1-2	TGTGCCAGCAGTTTGTCAGGGCCGGATGGCTACACCTTC	CASSLSGPDGYTF
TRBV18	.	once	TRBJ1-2	TGTGCCAGCTCACCGGCTGCTGCTAACTATGGCTACACCTTC	CASSPAAANYGYTF
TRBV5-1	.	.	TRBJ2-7	TGCGCCAGCAGCTTGTGGGCAGGGATCTACGAGCAGTACTTC	CASSLWAGIYEQYF
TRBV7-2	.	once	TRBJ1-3	TGTGCCAGCAGCTTAAGTGGCCCTTCTGGAAACACCATATATTTT	CASSLSGPSGNTIYF
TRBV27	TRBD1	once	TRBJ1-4	TGTGCCAGCAGTGGGCGACAGGGGGCTGTTGGAACTAATGAAAAACTGTTTTTT	CASSGRQGAVGTNEKLFF
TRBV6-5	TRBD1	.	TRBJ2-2	TGTGCCAGCAGTCGTACAGGGGTGACGATCGGGGAGCTGTTTTTT	CASSRTGVTIGELFF
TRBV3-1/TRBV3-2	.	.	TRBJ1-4	TGTGCCAGCAGCGCAGGGTACGGTGAAAAACTGTTTTTT	CASSAGYGEKLFF
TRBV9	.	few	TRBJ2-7	TGTGCCAGCAGCGCGTCCCCCGGGATGTCCTACGAGCAGTACTTC	CASSASPGMSYEQYF
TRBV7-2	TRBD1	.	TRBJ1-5	TGTGCCAGCAGTTCCGGACAGGGTCAGGCAAAGCCCCAGCATTTT	CASSSGQGQAKPQHF
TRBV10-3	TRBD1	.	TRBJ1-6	TGTGCCATCAGCGAGGACAGGGTGGGGTCACCCCTCCACTTT	CAISEDRVGSPLHF
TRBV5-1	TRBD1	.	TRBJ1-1	TGCGCCAGCAGCTGGACGACAGGGGCGAACACTGAAGCTTTCTTT	CASSWTTGANTEAFF
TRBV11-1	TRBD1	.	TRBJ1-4	TGTGCCAGCAGCCGTCGACAGGGTGGAAATGAAAAACTGTTTTTT	CASSRRQGGNEKLFF
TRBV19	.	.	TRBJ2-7	TGTGCCAGTAGTCCGAGGGTAGCTAACTACGAGCAGTACTTC	CASSPRVANYEQYF
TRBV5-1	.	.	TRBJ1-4	TGCGCCAGCAGCCCCGAGCGACAGACTGGAAAACTGTTTTTT	CASSPERQTGKLFF
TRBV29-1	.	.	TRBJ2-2	TGCAGCGTTGGGACAGTAACGAACACCGGGGAGCTGTTTTTT	CSVGTVTNTGELFF
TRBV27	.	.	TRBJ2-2	TGTGCCAGCAGTGCGGACAGGAACACCGGGGAGCTGTTTTTT	CASSADRNTGELFF
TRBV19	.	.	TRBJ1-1	TGTGCCAGTAGTATTGGGACTGAGAACACTGAAGCTTTCTTT	CASSIGTENTEAFF
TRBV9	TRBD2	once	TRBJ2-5	TGTGCCAGCAGCTCTTCTAGCGGGGGTGGGGAGACCCAGTACTTC	CASSSSSGGGETQYF
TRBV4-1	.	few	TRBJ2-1	TGCGCCAGCAGCCAAGTCGGTCGCGGGGTACTCAATGAGCAGTTCTTC	CASSQVGRGVLNEQFF
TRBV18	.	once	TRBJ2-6	TGTGCCAGCTCACCACCGGGCCGTGGGGCCAACGTCCTGACTTTC	CASSPPGRGANVLTF
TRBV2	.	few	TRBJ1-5	TGTGCCAGCAGTGTTACAGGGACGGGTCAGCCCCAGCATTTT	CASSVTGTGQPQHF
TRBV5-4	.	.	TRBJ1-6	TGTGCCAGCAGCTTGGTGGGGGCTAATTCACCCCTCCACTTT	CASSLVGANSPLHF
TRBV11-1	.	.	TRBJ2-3	TGTGCCAGCAGATCGGGGGAGAGAAGCACAGATACGCAGTATTTT	CASRSGERSTDTQYF
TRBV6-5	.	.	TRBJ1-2	TGTGCCAGCAGTCTCGACGGAGTGGGTGGCTACACCTTC	CASSLDGVGGYTF
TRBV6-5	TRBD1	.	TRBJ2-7	TGTGCCAGCAGGGACAGGGTCGGCGAGCAGTACTTC	CASRDRVGEQYF
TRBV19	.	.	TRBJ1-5	TGTGCCAGTAGTATTCTGTACAGGGACCTCCGGCAGCCCCAGCATTTT	CASSILYRDLRQPQHF
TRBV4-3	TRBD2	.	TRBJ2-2	TGCGCCAGCAGCCAGACCGGGGGGAGGGCCGGGGAGCTGTTTTTT	CASSQTGGRAGELFF